The present TCR beta chain was sequenced within a study of blood T cell repertoires in COVID-19 (TCRdb year 2020). About the full investigation: Samples from collaborators originated in the United States, Italy and Spain and spanned both the acute and convalescent phases of COVID-19. The prospective study material was composed of cDNA or gDNA derived from T cells, B-cell-depleted T cells, or PBMCs. Deeply sampled blood TCRbeta repertoires from subjects exposed to, actively infected with, or recovered from COVID-19 were included in the dataset. The repertoires were released in a freely available public database meant as a resource for research on the immune response to SARS-CoV-2. The samples were drawn from two sources: the first 160 participants of the ongoing ImmuneRACE study, and 1,000 to 1,500 subjects contributed by 6 global collaborators. Nearly every sample came with metadata listing a de-identified subject ID, COVID-19 status, age in years and sex. Where available, HLA class I and class II types were taken from metadata supplied by the sample provider and were not determined by assay-based typing.

TCRbeta CDR3 regions were amplified from genomic DNA by means of the immunoSEQ Assay, a bias-controlled multiplex PCR. The authors' pipeline ran thus. Nucleated cell counts per sample were estimated from amplification of reference gene primers within the assay. Sequence reads were collapsed and filtered to measure the absolute abundance of every unique TCRbeta CDR3 rearrangement. For each sample, productive Simpson clonality was calculated by taking the square root of Simpson's diversity index across productive rearrangements. TCRdb carries this immuneACCESS record with in-frame sequences only. Its versions omit some clonotypes, under half of them owing to an unresolved V gene in the studies checked, with the rest unexplained. D and trimming come from the DNA, and the V and J calls and clone size come from that table. Within this sample are hundreds of thousands of clones, with around 88% of them counted one time only. 2% to 2.5% of the sample is held by the ten biggest clonotypes.

The investigation overall reported the following: The amount of clinical and demographic metadata varied by source and participant and was provided uncurated.

Trimming removed 2 bases from V and 3 bases from J; the gene matches leave 10 bases unexplained. CDR1 and CDR2 were assigned from the germline V gene as MNHEY and SVGAGI. Measured from the cysteine to the phenylalanine, the CDR3 is 16 residues long. Only the CDR3 DNA is retained, 48 bases long and in frame from the first base. A second Seattle source provided samples from volunteer blood donors who had recovered from COVID-19. Whole blood was collected in K2EDTA tubes by collaborating institutions according to the institutions' own protocols. For TCRbeta analysis, collaborators shipped samples in one of three forms: frozen whole blood, isolated PBMCs, or DNA extracted from either of those sample types. About this clone: Its antigen is not yet known. Per-nucleotide qualities are absent, and no much larger clonotype sits a single base away.

The clonotype originates from a woman aged 25 to 45 who had recovered from COVID-19. Sequences were obtained from peripheral blood. The sequence links TRBV6-5 to TRBJ2-7; 7 nucleotides in the junction match TRBD2. The DNA sequence is given as TGTGCCAGCAGTTACGGATCTAGCGGCCCCGACTACGAGCAGTACTTC. The resulting protein is CASSYGSSGPDYEQYF.